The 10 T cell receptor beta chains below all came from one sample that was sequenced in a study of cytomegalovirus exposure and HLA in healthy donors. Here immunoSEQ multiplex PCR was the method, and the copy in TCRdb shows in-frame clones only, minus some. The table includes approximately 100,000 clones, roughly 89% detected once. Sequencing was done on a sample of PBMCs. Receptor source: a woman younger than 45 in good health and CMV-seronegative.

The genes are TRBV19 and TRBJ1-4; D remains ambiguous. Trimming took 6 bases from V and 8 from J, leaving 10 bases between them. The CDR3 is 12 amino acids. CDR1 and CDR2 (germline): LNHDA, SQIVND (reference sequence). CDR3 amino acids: CASRTPREKLFF. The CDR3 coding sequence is TGTGCCAGTAGAACCCCCCGGGAAAAACTGTTTTTT.

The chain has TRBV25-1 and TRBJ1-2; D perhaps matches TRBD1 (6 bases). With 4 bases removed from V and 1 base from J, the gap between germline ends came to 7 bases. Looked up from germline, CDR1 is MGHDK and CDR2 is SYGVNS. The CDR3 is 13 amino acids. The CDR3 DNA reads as TGTGCCAGCAGTGGGACAGTTAACTATGGCTACACCTTC. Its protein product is CASSGTVNYGYTF.

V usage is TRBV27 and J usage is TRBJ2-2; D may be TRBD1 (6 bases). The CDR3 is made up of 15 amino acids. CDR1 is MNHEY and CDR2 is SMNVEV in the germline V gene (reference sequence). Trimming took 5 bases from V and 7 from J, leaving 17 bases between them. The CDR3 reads CASSPNRAFFGELFF. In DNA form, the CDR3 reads TGTGCCAGCAGTCCCAACAGGGCCTTTTTCGGGGAGCTGTTTTTT.

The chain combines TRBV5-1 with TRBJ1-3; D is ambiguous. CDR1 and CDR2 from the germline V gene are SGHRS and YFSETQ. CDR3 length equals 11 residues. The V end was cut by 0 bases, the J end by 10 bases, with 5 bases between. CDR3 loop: CASSLGGTIYF. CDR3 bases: TGCGCCAGCAGCTTGGGAGGAACCATATATTTT.

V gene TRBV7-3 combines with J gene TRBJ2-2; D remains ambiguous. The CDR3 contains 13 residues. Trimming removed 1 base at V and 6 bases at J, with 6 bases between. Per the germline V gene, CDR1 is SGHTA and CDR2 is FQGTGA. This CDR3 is CASSLRASGELFF. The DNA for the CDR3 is TGTGCCAGCAGCTTAAGAGCCTCCGGGGAGCTGTTTTTT.

CDR3 region: CASSIQGGGTEAFF. The CDR3 DNA follows: TGTGCCAGTAGTATACAGGGCGGGGGCACTGAAGCTTTCTTT. V usage is TRBV19 and J usage is TRBJ1-1; D perhaps matches TRBD1 (5 bases). Trimming removed 2 bases at V and 4 bases at J, with 11 bases between. CDR3 length: 14 residues. The germline gives CDR1 LNHDA, CDR2 SQIVND (reference sequence). Based on the CDR3 plus reference TRBV19 and TRBJ1-1, the full variable domain is DGGITQSPKYLFRKEGQNVTLSCEQNLNHDAMYWYRQDPGQGLRLIYYSQIVNDFQKGDIAEGYSVSREKKESFPLTVTSAQKNPTAFYLCASSIQGGGTEAFFGQGTRLTVV.

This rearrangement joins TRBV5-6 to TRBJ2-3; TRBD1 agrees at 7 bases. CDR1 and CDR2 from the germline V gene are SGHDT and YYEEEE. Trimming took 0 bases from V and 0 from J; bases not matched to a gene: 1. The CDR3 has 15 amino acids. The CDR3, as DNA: TGTGCCAGCAGCTTGGGACAGGGTAGCACAGATACGCAGTATTTT. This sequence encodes CASSLGQGSTDTQYF.

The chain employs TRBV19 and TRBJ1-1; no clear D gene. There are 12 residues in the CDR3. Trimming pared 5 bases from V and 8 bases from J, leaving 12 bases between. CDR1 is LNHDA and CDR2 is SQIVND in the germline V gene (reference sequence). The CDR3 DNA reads TGTGCCAGTAGTGGGCGGGGAGACGAAGCTTTCTTT. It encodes CASSGRGDEAFF.

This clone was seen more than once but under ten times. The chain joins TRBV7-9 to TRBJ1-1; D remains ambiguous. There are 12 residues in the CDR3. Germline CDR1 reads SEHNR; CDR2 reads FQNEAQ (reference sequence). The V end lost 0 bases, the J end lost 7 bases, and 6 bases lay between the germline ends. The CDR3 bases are TGTGCCAGCAGCTTAGCGGCGGTTGAAGCTTTCTTT. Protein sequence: CASSLAAVEAFF.

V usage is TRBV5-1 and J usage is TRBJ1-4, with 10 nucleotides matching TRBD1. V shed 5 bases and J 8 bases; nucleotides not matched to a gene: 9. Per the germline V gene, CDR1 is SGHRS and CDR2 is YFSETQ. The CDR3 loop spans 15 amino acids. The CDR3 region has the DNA TGCGCCAGCAGTTCGTCCGGGACAGGGGAGGAAAAACTGTTTTTT. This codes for CASSSSGTGEEKLFF.